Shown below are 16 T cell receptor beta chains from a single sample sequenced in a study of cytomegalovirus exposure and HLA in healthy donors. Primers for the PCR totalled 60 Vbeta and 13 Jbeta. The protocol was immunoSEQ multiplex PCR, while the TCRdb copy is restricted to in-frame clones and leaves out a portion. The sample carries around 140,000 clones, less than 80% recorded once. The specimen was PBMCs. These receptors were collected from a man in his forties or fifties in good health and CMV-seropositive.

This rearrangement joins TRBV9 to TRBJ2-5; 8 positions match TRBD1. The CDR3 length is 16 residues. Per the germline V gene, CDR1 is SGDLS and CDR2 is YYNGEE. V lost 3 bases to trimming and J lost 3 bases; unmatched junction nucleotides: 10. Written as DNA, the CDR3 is TGTGCCAGCAGCGCCCGGACAGGGCGGCTGGAAGAGACCCAGTACTTC. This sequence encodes CASSARTGRLEETQYF.

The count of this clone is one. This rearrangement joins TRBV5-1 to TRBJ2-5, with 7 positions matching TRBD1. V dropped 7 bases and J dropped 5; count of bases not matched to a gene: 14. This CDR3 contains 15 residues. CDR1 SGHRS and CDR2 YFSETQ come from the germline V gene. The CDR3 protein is CASRDRDRAWETQYF. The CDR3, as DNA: TGCGCCAGCCGCGACCGGGACAGAGCATGGGAGACCCAGTACTTC.

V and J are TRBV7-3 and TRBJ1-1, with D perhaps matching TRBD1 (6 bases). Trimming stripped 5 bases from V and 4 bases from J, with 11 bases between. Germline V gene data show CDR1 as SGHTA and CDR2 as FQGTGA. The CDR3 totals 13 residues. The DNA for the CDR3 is TGTGCCAGCAGCCAACAGGGTACCACTGAAGCTTTCTTT. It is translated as CASSQQGTTEAFF.

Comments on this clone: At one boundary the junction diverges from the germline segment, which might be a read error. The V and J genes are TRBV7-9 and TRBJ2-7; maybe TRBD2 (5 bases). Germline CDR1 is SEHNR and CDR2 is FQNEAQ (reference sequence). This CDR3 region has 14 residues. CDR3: CASSLMVGDNEQHF. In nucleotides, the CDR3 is TGTGCCAGCAGCTTAATGGTGGGAGACAACGAGCAGCACTTC.

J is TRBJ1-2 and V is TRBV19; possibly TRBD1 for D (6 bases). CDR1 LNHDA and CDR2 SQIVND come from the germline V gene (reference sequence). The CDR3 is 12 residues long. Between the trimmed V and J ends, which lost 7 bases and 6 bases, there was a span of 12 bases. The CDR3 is CASTKGGNGYTF. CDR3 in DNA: TGTGCCAGTACCAAGGGGGGGAATGGCTACACCTTC.

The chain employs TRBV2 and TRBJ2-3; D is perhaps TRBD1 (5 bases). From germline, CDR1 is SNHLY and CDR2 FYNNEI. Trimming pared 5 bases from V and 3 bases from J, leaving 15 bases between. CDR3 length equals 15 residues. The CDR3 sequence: CASSLQGLATDTQYF. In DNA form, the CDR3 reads TGTGCCAGCAGTCTTCAGGGCCTTGCAACAGATACGCAGTATTTT.

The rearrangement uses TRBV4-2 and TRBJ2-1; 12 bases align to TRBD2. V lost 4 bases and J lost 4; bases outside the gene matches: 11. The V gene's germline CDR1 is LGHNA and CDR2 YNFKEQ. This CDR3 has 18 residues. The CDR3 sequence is CASSLTTLLAGGYNEQFF. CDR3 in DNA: TGTGCCAGCAGCCTCACGACCCTACTAGCGGGGGGTTACAATGAGCAGTTCTTC.

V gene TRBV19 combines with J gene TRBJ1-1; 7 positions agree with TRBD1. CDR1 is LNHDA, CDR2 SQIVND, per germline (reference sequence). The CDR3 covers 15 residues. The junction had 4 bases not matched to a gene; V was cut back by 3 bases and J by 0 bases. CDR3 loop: CASSIPTGMNTEAFF. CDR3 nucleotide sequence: TGTGCCAGTAGTATCCCGACAGGGATGAACACTGAAGCTTTCTTT. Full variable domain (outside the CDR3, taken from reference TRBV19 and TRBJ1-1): DGGITQSPKYLFRKEGQNVTLSCEQNLNHDAMYWYRQDPGQGLRLIYYSQIVNDFQKGDIAEGYSVSREKKESFPLTVTSAQKNPTAFYLCASSIPTGMNTEAFFGQGTRLTVV.

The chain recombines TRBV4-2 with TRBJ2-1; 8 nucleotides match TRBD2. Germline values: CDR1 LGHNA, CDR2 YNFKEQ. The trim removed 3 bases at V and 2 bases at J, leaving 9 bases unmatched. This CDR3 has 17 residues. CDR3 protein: CASSHALLAETYNEQFF. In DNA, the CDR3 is TGTGCCAGCAGCCACGCCTTACTAGCGGAAACCTACAATGAGCAGTTCTTC.

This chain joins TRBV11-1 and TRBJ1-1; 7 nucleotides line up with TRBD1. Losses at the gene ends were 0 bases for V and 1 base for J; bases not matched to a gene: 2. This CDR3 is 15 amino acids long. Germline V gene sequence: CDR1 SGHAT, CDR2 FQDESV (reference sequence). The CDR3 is CASSLAQGENTEAFF. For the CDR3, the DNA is TGTGCCAGCAGCTTAGCGCAGGGGGAGAACACTGAAGCTTTCTTT.

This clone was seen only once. The chain's CDR3 is CASSHNTGMKPYGYTF. Here the CDR3 DNA reads TGTGCCAGCAGCCACAACACAGGGATGAAACCATATGGCTACACCTTC. This rearrangement joins TRBV5-4 to TRBJ1-2; D perhaps matches TRBD1 (6 bases). The CDR3 runs 16 residues. Germline V gene lookup returns CDR1 SGHNT and CDR2 YYREEE (reference sequence). V was clipped by 4 bases and J by 5 bases, with 21 bases between them.

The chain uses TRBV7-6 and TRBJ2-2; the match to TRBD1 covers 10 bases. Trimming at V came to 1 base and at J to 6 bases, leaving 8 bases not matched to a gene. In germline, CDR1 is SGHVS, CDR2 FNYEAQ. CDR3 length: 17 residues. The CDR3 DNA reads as TGTGCCAGCAGCTTAGAGCGTACGGGACAGGGGTCCGGGGAGCTGTTTTTT. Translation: CASSLERTGQGSGELFF.

For the CDR3, the DNA is TGCGCCAGCAGCCTGGAGGGGAACTACGAGCAGTACTTC. Translation gives CASSLEGNYEQYF. The gene calls are TRBV5-1 and TRBJ2-7; the D gene is possibly TRBD2 (6 bases). The ends were cut back, 4 bases at V and 3 bases at J, with 11 bases in the middle. The V gene's germline CDR1 is SGHRS and CDR2 YFSETQ. The CDR3 spans 13 residues.

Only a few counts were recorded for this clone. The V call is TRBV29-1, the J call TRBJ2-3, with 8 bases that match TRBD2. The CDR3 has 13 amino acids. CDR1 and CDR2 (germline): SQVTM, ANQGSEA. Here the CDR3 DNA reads TGCAGTTTAGCGGGGACGTTCGGGGATACGCAGTATTTT. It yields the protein CSLAGTFGDTQYF.

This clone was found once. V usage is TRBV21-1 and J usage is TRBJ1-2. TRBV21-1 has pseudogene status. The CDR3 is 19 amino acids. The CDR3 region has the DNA TGTGCCAGCAGCAAAGATCGAGTAGACTTTGGGAGAACTAACTATGGCTACACCTTC. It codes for CASSKDRVDFGRTNYGYTF.

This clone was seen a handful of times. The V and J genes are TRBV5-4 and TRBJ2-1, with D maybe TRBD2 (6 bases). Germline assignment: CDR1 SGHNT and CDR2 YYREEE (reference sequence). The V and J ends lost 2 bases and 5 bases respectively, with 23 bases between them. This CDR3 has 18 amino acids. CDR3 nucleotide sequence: TGTGCCAGCAGCTTTCTCCTCTTCGGGCTAGGGAGGAACAATGAGCAGTTCTTC. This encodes CASSFLLFGLGRNNEQFF.